Presented here are 4 T cell receptor beta chains from one specimen sequenced in a study of siplizumab effects on memory and regulatory T cells. Profiled with immunoSEQ multiplex PCR; TCRdb holds only in-frame clones, not every one. The sample consists of tens of thousands of clones, approximately 95% of them appearing once. Sequences were obtained from CD8+ T cells sorted from blood. Receptors originate from a human donor in good health.

This chain links TRBV15 with TRBJ2-3, with D perhaps matching TRBD2 (5 bases). Germline V gene lookup returns CDR1 LNHNV and CDR2 YYDKDF (reference sequence). V lost 2 bases and J lost 0, with 12 bases in between. There are 16 residues in the CDR3. The chain's CDR3 is CATSRTTTPSTDTQYF. The CDR3 bases are TGTGCCACCAGCAGAACGACTACTCCTAGCACAGATACGCAGTATTTT. The full variable domain, with the rest looked up from reference TRBV15 and TRBJ2-3, is DAMVIQNPRYQVTQFGKPVTLSCSQTLNHNVMYWYQQKSSQAPKLLFHYYDKDFNNEADTPDNFQSRRPNTSFCFLDIRSPGLGDTAMYLCATSRTTTPSTDTQYFGPGTRLTVL.

The chain joins TRBV30 to TRBJ2-3, with 11 bases lining up with TRBD2. This CDR3 region has 15 residues. Germline V gene sequence: CDR1 GTSNPN, CDR2 SVGIG (reference sequence). Trimming cost V 2 bases and J 3 bases; bases outside gene matches: 4. The CDR3 nucleotides read TGTGCCTGGAGTTTAGCGGGAGGGGGGACAGATACGCAGTATTTT. Protein: CAWSLAGGGTDTQYF.

The rearrangement joins TRBV7-9 to TRBJ2-7, with a weak D call TRBD1 (5 bases). Germline CDR1 SEHNR, CDR2 FQNEAQ (reference sequence). The V end was cut by 5 bases, the J end by 1 base, with 15 bases between. CDR3 size: 15 residues. The chain's CDR3 is CASSQGATLSYEQYF. For the CDR3, the DNA is TGTGCCAGCAGCCAAGGGGCTACTCTTTCCTACGAGCAGTACTTC.

The V gene is TRBV5-6, the J gene TRBJ2-7; a possible D gene is TRBD1 (6 bases). Looked up from germline, CDR1 is SGHDT and CDR2 is YYEEEE. Deletions cut 0 bases from V and 0 bases from J, with 7 bases between. CDR3 length: 14 residues. CDR3 sequence: CASSLGDTSYEQYF. Here the CDR3 DNA reads TGTGCCAGCAGCTTGGGGGACACCTCCTACGAGCAGTACTTC. The variable domain in full, completed from reference TRBV5-6 and TRBJ2-7, reads DAGVTQSPTHLIKTRGQQVTLRCSPKSGHDTVSWYQQALGQGPQFIFQYYEEEERQRGNFPDRFSGHQFPNYSSELNVNALLLGDSALYLCASSLGDTSYEQYFGPGTRLTVT.